One sample yielded the 24 T cell receptor beta chains listed below, sequenced in a study of human thymus T cells. Sequenced by immunoSEQ multiplex PCR; TCRdb stores in-frame clones only, minus some. There are approximately 40,000 clones in the sample; around 94% occur only once, and 0.095% to 0.15% lies in the top ten. Sequenced: blood. Every receptor here comes from a boy in the first two years of life with a congenital heart defect but otherwise immunologically healthy.

The chain joins TRBV10-3 to TRBJ2-7, with 8 nucleotides matching TRBD1. Germline CDR1 reads ENHRY; CDR2 reads SYGVKD. V lost 1 base, J lost 5 bases, and 1 base stayed unmatched. This CDR3 spans 13 amino acids. CDR3 protein: CAISEWTGNEQYF. The CDR3 nucleotides are TGTGCCATCAGTGAGTGGACAGGGAACGAGCAGTACTTC.

This sequence joins TRBV21-1 and TRBJ2-7; TRBD2, the D gene given by the table, was not confirmed from the DNA. TRBV21-1 is classified as a pseudogene. This CDR3 has 15 amino acids. CDR3 protein: CASSHGLAGAYEQYF. The CDR3, as DNA: TGTGCCAGCAGCCATGGACTAGCGGGCGCCTACGAGCAGTACTTC.

The V gene is TRBV5-8, the J gene TRBJ2-7; no clear D gene. Germline V CDR1 and CDR2: SGHTS, YDEGEE. The CDR3 covers 13 residues. Trimming shortened V by 7 bases and J by 0 bases, and 11 bases separated the two germline ends. The CDR3, as DNA: TGTGCCAGCGGTGAGGACCCCTCCTACGAGCAGTACTTC. Its translation is CASGEDPSYEQYF.

The CDR3 nucleotides read TGTGCCAGCAGCTTTGGACAGGGGGTTAGCTACACCTTC. Translation gives CASSFGQGVSYTF. J is TRBJ1-2 and V is TRBV27, with 10 bases aligning to TRBD1. This CDR3 has 13 residues. CDR1 MNHEY and CDR2 SMNVEV come from the germline V gene (reference sequence). V lost 6 bases and J lost 9; bases outside the gene matches: 7.

The genes are TRBV7-7 and TRBJ2-7; D could derive from TRBD1 or TRBD2 (5 bases each). Germline V gives CDR1 SSHAT, CDR2 FNYEAQ (reference sequence). The CDR3 sequence is 16 residues long. Trimming took off 1 base at V and 2 bases at J, with 15 bases between the two ends. The CDR3 sequence is CASSLVEGKGAYEQYF. The CDR3 DNA is TGTGCCAGCAGCTTAGTTGAGGGGAAAGGGGCCTACGAGCAGTACTTC.

This CDR3 is CASSTGYEQYF. For the CDR3, the DNA is TGTGCCAGTAGTACGGGTTACGAGCAGTACTTC. V and J are TRBV19 and TRBJ2-7; D is ambiguous. Trimming left V 4 bases short and J 4 bases short, with 5 bases between. CDR3 length equals 11 residues. Germline values: CDR1 LNHDA, CDR2 SQIVND (reference sequence).

This rearrangement joins TRBV29-1 to TRBJ2-6; D is ambiguous. CDR3 length equals 13 residues. V was cut by 4 bases and J by 9 bases, with 13 bases left in between. Germline V CDR1 and CDR2: SQVTM, ANQGSEA. CDR3 protein: CSVGFRGGNVLTF. For the CDR3, the DNA is TGCAGCGTTGGGTTCCGTGGCGGCAACGTCCTGACTTTC.

The chain is built from TRBV2 and TRBJ1-5; no firm D call. Germline CDR1 SNHLY, CDR2 FYNNEI. The length of the CDR3 is 15 residues. The germline V and J ends were trimmed by 0 bases and 0 bases, with 6 bases remaining between them. The CDR3 DNA sequence: TGTGCCAGCAGTGAAGCAGGGAATAGCAATCAGCCCCAGCATTTT. Encoded protein: CASSEAGNSNQPQHF.

This clone came up once. The chain recombines TRBV2 with TRBJ2-7; TRBD1 aligns across 8 bases. Germline V gene lookup returns CDR1 SNHLY and CDR2 FYNNEI. The CDR3 loop spans 14 amino acids. Trimming at V came to 6 bases and at J to 0 bases, leaving 4 bases not matched to a gene. The CDR3 DNA is TGTGCCAGCAGGCGGGACAGGTTCTCCTACGAGCAGTACTTC. It is translated as CASRRDRFSYEQYF.

V usage is TRBV9 and J usage is TRBJ2-5; TRBD2 aligns across 9 bases. The V gene's germline CDR1 is SGDLS and CDR2 YYNGEE. The CDR3 has 17 residues. The J segment lost 4 bases and the V segment lost 1 base, leaving 11 bases of the junction unmatched. CDR3 coding DNA: TGTGCCAGCAGCGTAAGAGCAAGCGGGGGGAATGGAGAGACCCAGTACTTC. Protein product: CASSVRASGGNGETQYF.

The V call is TRBV12-5, the J call TRBJ2-1; TRBD1 aligns across 10 bases. Germline loops: CDR1 LGHNT, CDR2 FRNRAP. This CDR3 contains 16 residues. Trimming removed 3 bases from V and 9 bases from J; junction bases left unmatched: 11. CDR3 sequence (DNA): TGTGCTAGTGGTTTAGCCTACGACAGGGGGCACGGTGAGCAGTTCTTC. As protein: CASGLAYDRGHGEQFF.

The CDR3 nucleotides are TGCGCCAGCAGCCGCGACAGGGATCAAGAGACCCAGTACTTC. Translated: CASSRDRDQETQYF. The chain is built from TRBV5-1 and TRBJ2-5; 7 nucleotides line up with TRBD1. J lost 2 bases, V lost 4 bases, and 5 bases had no gene match. The CDR3 spans 14 residues. Germline V gene data show CDR1 as SGHRS and CDR2 as YFSETQ.

The rearrangement uses TRBV11-2 and TRBJ1-5; D is undetermined. The CDR3 totals 14 residues. V was clipped by 1 base and J by 3 bases, with 7 bases between them. Germline V gives CDR1 SGHAT, CDR2 FQNNGV. The CDR3 DNA reads TGTGCCAGCAGCTTAGGGCAGATCAATCAGCCCCAGCATTTT. Residues: CASSLGQINQPQHF.

The J gene is TRBJ2-5, the V gene TRBV30, with a tentative D call TRBD2 (5 bases). CDR1 is GTSNPN, CDR2 SVGIG, per germline (reference sequence). The CDR3 is 16 amino acids. The V end lost 2 bases, the J end lost 4 bases, and 20 bases lay between the germline ends. In nucleotides, the CDR3 is TGTGCCTGGAGTTTAGGAACGCCGGGGATCGGAGAGACCCAGTACTTC. Amino acid sequence: CAWSLGTPGIGETQYF.

The gene calls are TRBV29-1 and TRBJ1-2; D uncertain. V was shortened by 3 bases and J by 3 bases, with 8 bases between the two germline ends. Germline loops: CDR1 SQVTM, CDR2 ANQGSEA. This CDR3 has 12 residues. In nucleotides, the CDR3 is TGCAGCGTTGACCGGGGTCACTATGGCTACACCTTC. This encodes CSVDRGHYGYTF.

The CDR3: CATSRSLFAETQYF. The CDR3 coding sequence is TGTGCCACCAGCAGGTCATTATTCGCAGAGACCCAGTACTTC. This chain connects TRBV15 to TRBJ2-5; D uncertain. This CDR3 is built from 14 residues. Looked up from germline, CDR1 is LNHNV and CDR2 is YYDKDF (reference sequence). Trimming took off 3 bases at V and 4 bases at J, with 12 bases between the two ends.

This chain links TRBV7-2 with TRBJ1-1, with a weak D call TRBD1 (5 bases). V lost 1 base to trimming and J lost 4 bases, with 16 bases between them. Looked up from germline, CDR1 is SGHTA and CDR2 is FQGNSA. The CDR3 spans 16 residues. The CDR3 protein is CASSLGGGVGGTEAFF. CDR3 nucleotide sequence: TGTGCCAGCAGCTTAGGTGGGGGTGTGGGGGGCACTGAAGCTTTCTTT.

The V and J genes are TRBV7-2 and TRBJ2-7; 9 bases are shared with TRBD1. V shed 4 bases and J 3 bases; nucleotides not matched to a gene: 10. The germline V gene encodes CDR1 SGHTA and CDR2 FQGNSA. The CDR3 has 16 amino acids. Here the CDR3 DNA reads TGTGCCAGCAGCTACGGAGGACAGGGGTGGGTCTACGAGCAGTACTTC. Translation gives CASSYGGQGWVYEQYF.

The rearrangement uses TRBV7-2 and TRBJ2-5; TRBD2 agrees at 13 bases. With V trimmed by 6 bases and J by 2 bases, 0 bases remained unmatched. The CDR3 runs to 14 residues. The germline gives CDR1 SGHTA, CDR2 FQGNSA. The CDR3, as DNA: TGTGCCAGCAGACTAGCGGGGGGGCAAGAGACCCAGTACTTC. It encodes CASRLAGGQETQYF.

This clone was found once. The chain links TRBV7-2 to TRBJ1-2; D might be TRBD1 (6 bases). Trimming pared 4 bases from V and 2 bases from J, leaving 8 bases between. This CDR3 comprises 13 residues. Per germline, CDR1 SGHTA and CDR2 FQGNSA. The chain's CDR3 is CASSSTGNYGYTF. In nucleotides, the CDR3 is TGTGCCAGCAGCTCCACAGGGAACTATGGCTACACCTTC. The full variable domain, its missing parts supplied by reference TRBV7-2 and TRBJ1-2, is GAGVSQSPSNKVTEKGKDVELRCDPISGHTALYWYRQSLGQGLEFLIYFQGNSAPDKSGLPSDRFSAERTGGSVSTLTIQRTQQEDSAVYLCASSSTGNYGYTFGSGTRLTVV.

V usage is TRBV28 and J usage is TRBJ2-7, with a possible D match to TRBD1 (6 bases). Germline V CDR1 and CDR2: MDHEN, SYDVKM. The V and J ends lost 2 bases and 0 bases respectively, with 11 bases between them. The CDR3 totals 15 residues. CDR3 DNA sequence: TGTGCCAGCAGTTTACAGGGGCAGAGCTCCTACGAGCAGTACTTC. The encoded protein is CASSLQGQSSYEQYF.

This sequence joins TRBV18 and TRBJ1-6; TRBD1 aligns across 7 bases. Germline-derived CDR1 and CDR2 are KGHSH and LQKENI. The CDR3 is 16 residues long. Trimming cost V 3 bases and J 5 bases; bases outside gene matches: 7. DNA of the CDR3: TGTGCCAGCTCACCTCTGAAGACAGGGAATAATTCACCCCTCCACTTT. Residues: CASSPLKTGNNSPLHF.

The chain links TRBV18 to TRBJ2-6; D remains ambiguous. The CDR3 is made up of 15 amino acids. Germline CDR1 KGHSH, CDR2 LQKENI. Trimming left V 3 bases short and J 0 bases short, with 6 bases between. The CDR3 is CASSPGYSGANVLTF. The CDR3, as DNA: TGTGCCAGCTCACCTGGCTACTCTGGGGCCAACGTCCTGACTTTC.

This rearrangement joins TRBV4-1 to TRBJ1-2; TRBD1 aligns across 11 bases. Trimming removed 3 bases from V and 7 bases from J; junction bases left unmatched: 7. This CDR3 has 15 amino acids. Germline lookup yields CDR1 MGHRA and CDR2 YSYEKL. DNA for the CDR3: TGCGCCAGCAGCCAGGCACCCGGGACAGGGGGTGGCTACACCTTC. This codes for CASSQAPGTGGGYTF.